The source of this T cell receptor beta chain is a study of CD8 T cells in ankylosing spondylitis. Study-level points and caveats: Characteristic, it appeared, of ankylosing spondylitis blood was a TCR beta motif of fewer than 10 highly homologous variants.

J was trimmed by 5 bases and V by 6 bases; bases with no gene match: 5. This CDR3 spans 14 amino acids. Germline V gives CDR1 DFQATT, CDR2 SNEGSKA (reference sequence). TCRdb reprocessed the 5' RACE reads with MiXCR, giving one entry per CDR3 protein. The data hold about 390,000 distinct CDR3 sequences, with around 20% observed a single time. Comments on this clonotype: Its target is unknown.

The sequenced sample consisted of blood, either unsorted or a sorted T cell fraction (not recorded which). This sequence originates from a male donor with ankylosing spondylitis. The chain is built from TRBV20-1 and TRBJ2-1; 12 positions agree with TRBD2. Here the CDR3 reads CSAIGLAGNNEQFF. The CDR3 DNA reads TGCAGTGCCATCGGACTAGCGGGGAACAATGAGCAGTTCTTC.